The 16 T cell receptor beta chains in this list originate from one sample, sequenced in a study of blood T cell repertoires in COVID-19. Profiling relied on immunoSEQ multiplex PCR, and the TCRdb table lists in-frame clones only, not all of them. Here the sample spans some 180,000 clones, approximately 85% being singletons. Sample: PBMCs or T cells enriched from blood (not recorded which). These receptor sequences come from a man in his forties or fifties who had recovered from COVID-19.

The chain has TRBV24-1 and TRBJ2-5, with TRBD2 as a possible D gene (7 bases). Germline CDR1 is KGHDR and CDR2 is SFDVKD. Trimming shortened V by 4 bases and J by 5 bases, and 16 bases separated the two germline ends. The CDR3 contains 15 residues. CDR3 amino acids: CATSDPRGGAETQYF. DNA of the CDR3: TGTGCCACCAGTGACCCTAGGGGGGGGGCCGAGACCCAGTACTTC.

The chain carries TRBV19 and TRBJ1-2; D is possibly TRBD1 (6 bases). Germline CDR1 reads LNHDA; CDR2 reads SQIVND (reference sequence). Between the trimmed V and J ends, which lost 4 bases and 2 bases, there was a span of 8 bases. The CDR3 loop spans 13 amino acids. This CDR3 reads CASSTGVNYGYTF. The CDR3 DNA sequence: TGTGCCAGTAGTACAGGGGTCAACTATGGCTACACCTTC. Together with reference TRBV19 and TRBJ1-2, the CDR3 gives the full variable domain: DGGITQSPKYLFRKEGQNVTLSCEQNLNHDAMYWYRQDPGQGLRLIYYSQIVNDFQKGDIAEGYSVSREKKESFPLTVTSAQKNPTAFYLCASSTGVNYGYTFGSGTRLTVV.

The chain joins TRBV30 to TRBJ2-5; 10 nucleotides line up with TRBD1. Germline V gene lookup returns CDR1 GTSNPN and CDR2 SVGIG (reference sequence). The CDR3 spans 13 residues. The J segment lost 3 bases and the V segment lost 3 bases, leaving 1 base of the junction unmatched. The CDR3 region is CAWSGTGEETQYF. CDR3 in DNA: TGTGCCTGGAGCGGGACAGGGGAAGAGACCCAGTACTTC.

The V and J genes are TRBV25-1 and TRBJ2-5; D is possibly TRBD2 (7 bases). There are 14 residues in the CDR3. CDR1 is MGHDK, CDR2 SYGVNS, per germline. V lost 6 bases to trimming and J lost 0 bases, with 11 bases between them. CDR3 sequence reads: CASRGRGYQETQYF. In DNA, the CDR3 is TGTGCCAGCAGGGGGAGGGGGTACCAAGAGACCCAGTACTTC. The full variable domain, its missing parts supplied by reference TRBV25-1 and TRBJ2-5, is EADIYQTPRYLVIGTGKKITLECSQTMGHDKMYWYQQDPGMELHLIHYSYGVNSTEKGDLSSESTVSRIRTEHFPLTLESARPSHTSQYLCASRGRGYQETQYFGPGTRLLVL.

The chain employs TRBV5-6 and TRBJ1-4; D not certain. The germline V gene has CDR1 SGHDT and CDR2 YYEEEE. The CDR3 has 17 amino acids. The V and J ends lost 4 bases and 10 bases respectively, with 26 bases between them. The CDR3 region has the DNA TGTGCCAGCAGCCTGCCGAGGGAGGGAGGATCTGGAGGAAAACTGTTTTTT. Translated, it gives CASSLPREGGSGGKLFF.

The chain recombines TRBV12-3 or TRBV12-4 with TRBJ1-1; the D is unclear. V lost 6 bases and J lost 5, with 13 bases in between. CDR3 size: 13 residues. The CDR3 DNA follows: TGTGCCAGCAGCCGGGCCGGCGGGACTGAAGCTTTCTTT. Translating gives CASSRAGGTEAFF.

The chain combines TRBV7-9 with TRBJ2-5, with D unresolved. From germline, CDR1 is SEHNR and CDR2 FQNEAQ (reference sequence). V was shortened by 5 bases and J by 5 bases, with 12 bases between the two germline ends. This CDR3 region has 13 residues. In DNA, the CDR3 is TGTGCCAGCAGCCTTATATCGCGGGAGACCCAGTACTTC. Translation gives CASSLISRETQYF.

The chain has TRBV28 and TRBJ2-1; a weak D match, TRBD2 (6 bases). The V gene lost 8 bases and the J gene lost 0 bases, with 17 bases spanning the gap. The CDR3 has 16 amino acids. Germline V gene lookup returns CDR1 MDHEN and CDR2 SYDVKM. CDR3 residues: CASPPAGLSSYNEQFF. In nucleotides, the CDR3 is TGTGCCAGCCCCCCGGCGGGACTGAGCTCCTACAATGAGCAGTTCTTC.

The rearrangement joins TRBV30 to TRBJ1-3; a weak D match, TRBD1 (5 bases). Germline CDR1 reads GTSNPN; CDR2 reads SVGIG (reference sequence). The CDR3 covers 14 residues. V lost 2 bases to trimming and J lost 1 base, with 9 bases between them. The CDR3 DNA follows: TGTGCCTGGAGTAGGGGAAATTCTGGAAACACCATATATTTT. Translation: CAWSRGNSGNTIYF.

The gene calls are TRBV1 and TRBJ2-6; the table assigns TRBD2, which was not confirmed against the DNA. TRBV1 is deemed a pseudogene. CDR3 length equals 20 residues. The CDR3 region is CTSSLRSSGGAQVRADVLTF. For the CDR3, the DNA is TGCACCAGCAGCCTTCGGTCCTCCGGCGGGGCTCAGGTAAGGGCCGACGTCCTGACTTTC.

The chain combines TRBV24-1 with TRBJ2-5; tentative D call: TRBD2 (6 bases). The CDR3 length is 20 residues. Germline V lookup: CDR1 KGHDR, CDR2 SFDVKD. The CDR3: CGHGGAGHPFDRPWGETQYF. For the CDR3, the DNA is TGTGGGCACGGAGGAGCGGGTCACCCTTTCGACAGACCTTGGGGAGAGACCCAGTACTTC.

V and J are TRBV10-3 and TRBJ1-1, with TRBD1 matching 7 bases. CDR1 is ENHRY, CDR2 SYGVKD, per germline. The CDR3 spans 13 residues. The junction had 1 base not matched to a gene; V was cut back by 6 bases and J by 0 bases. The CDR3 DNA reads TGTGCCATCAGGACAGGGATGAACACTGAAGCTTTCTTT. This sequence encodes CAIRTGMNTEAFF.

V usage is TRBV29-1 and J usage is TRBJ2-7; TRBD2 matches at 12 bases. This CDR3 spans 14 amino acids. V lost 4 bases, J lost 3 bases, and 4 bases stayed unmatched. The germline V gene encodes CDR1 SQVTM and CDR2 ANQGSEA. In nucleotides, the CDR3 is TGCAGCGTTGGGGCTAGCGGGAGGGACTACGAGCAGTACTTC. Its translation: CSVGASGRDYEQYF.

V gene TRBV5-8 combines with J gene TRBJ2-1; TRBD2 agrees at 8 bases. Germline V gene sequence: CDR1 SGHTS, CDR2 YDEGEE. The CDR3 loop spans 15 amino acids. V lost 3 bases, J lost 3 bases, and 5 bases stayed unmatched. The CDR3 DNA sequence: TGTGCCAGCAGCTCCGGCGGGGGGCTCTACAATGAGCAGTTCTTC. As protein: CASSSGGGLYNEQFF.

The rearrangement uses TRBV19 and TRBJ2-2; tentatively, D is TRBD2 (5 bases). The germline V and J ends were trimmed by 5 bases and 2 bases, with 12 bases remaining between them. CDR1 and CDR2 (germline): LNHDA, SQIVND (reference sequence). The CDR3 contains 15 residues. The CDR3 reads CASSLRAENTGELFF. The CDR3 DNA reads as TGTGCCAGTAGTCTAAGAGCGGAAAACACCGGGGAGCTGTTTTTT.

V gene TRBV5-1 combines with J gene TRBJ2-1; TRBD2 matches 12 bases. The CDR3 spans 15 residues. The junction had 6 bases not matched to a gene; V was cut back by 4 bases and J by 7 bases. Germline loops: CDR1 SGHRS, CDR2 YFSETQ. CDR3 sequence: CASSPGLAGLNEQFF. The DNA of the CDR3 is TGCGCCAGCAGCCCCGGACTAGCGGGGCTGAATGAGCAGTTCTTC.